Sequencing of this TCR beta chain was carried out in a study of siplizumab effects on memory and regulatory T cells. This CDR3 has 15 amino acids. Deletions cut 1 base from V and 10 bases from J, with 17 bases between. Germline V gene lookup returns CDR1 SGHDN and CDR2 FVKESK. With regard to this clone: Its antigen is unidentified.

Study results and limitations: Confirmation was lacking for the suppressive function of proliferating Tregs derived from siplizumab cultures.

Sequencing used immunoSEQ multiplex PCR; TCRdb keeps in-frame clones, though not all of them. The profile covers 70,000 to 95,000 clones, with about 90% appearing a single time and more than 14% taken by the ten largest. This receptor was identified in a human donor in good health. Material: CD4+ T cells sorted from blood. This chain links TRBV14 with TRBJ2-1; possibly TRBD1 or TRBD2 for D (5 bases each). This chain's CDR3 is CASSQAGLLMEEQFF. In nucleotides, the CDR3 is TGTGCCAGCAGCCAAGCGGGGCTCCTTATGGAGGAGCAGTTCTTC.